The 16 T cell receptor beta chains below all came from one sample that was sequenced in a study of spatial heterogeneity in lung cancer. MiXCR, run by TCRdb on the 5' RACE reads, gives a single entry per CDR3 protein. The table shows about 9,200 distinct CDR3 sequences, with under 25% occurring only once. The sample's time point: blood at routine non-recurrence follow-up after resection. The material was PBMCs, obtained at follow-up. The source of these receptors is a male donor with early-stage non-small cell lung cancer.

The sample holds many counts of this clonotype. V is TRBV29-1 and J is TRBJ1-1; possibly TRBD1 for D (6 bases). V was clipped by 6 bases and J by 1 base, with 9 bases between them. The CDR3 runs to 12 residues. The germline gives CDR1 SQVTM, CDR2 ANQGSEA. The CDR3 DNA follows: TGCAGCGTCGACAGGTCGAACACTGAAGCTTTCTTT. This codes for CSVDRSNTEAFF. Supplemented by reference TRBV29-1 and TRBJ1-1, the full variable domain reads SAVISQKPSRDICQRGTSLTIQCQVDSQVTMMFWYRQQPGQSLTLIATANQGSEATYESGFVIDKFPISRPNLTFSTLTVSNMSPEDSSIYLCSVDRSNTEAFFGQGTRLTVV.

This clonotype was seen ten or more times. V and J are TRBV9 and TRBJ2-2, with D uncertain. This CDR3 comprises 13 residues. CDR1 and CDR2 (germline): SGDLS, YYNGEE. V lost 0 bases to trimming and J lost 6 bases, with 6 bases between them. Here the CDR3 reads CASSVEVAGELFF. The DNA of the CDR3 is TGTGCCAGCAGCGTAGAAGTGGCCGGGGAGCTGTTTTTT.

The sample holds a few counts of this clonotype. The chain joins TRBV27 to TRBJ2-7; 9 bases are shared with TRBD2. Unmatched junction bases numbered 7, after V lost 3 bases and J lost 4 bases. This CDR3 spans 15 amino acids. Germline CDR1 is MNHEY and CDR2 is SMNVEV (reference sequence). CDR3 sequence: CASSFGGGAGYEQYF. DNA of the CDR3: TGTGCCAGCAGTTTCGGCGGGGGGGCAGGGTACGAGCAGTACTTC.

This clonotype was seen many times. A read error may produce the germline difference seen at one junction end. V is TRBV7-2 and J is TRBJ1-2; D is unclear. The CDR3 sequence is 15 residues long. Germline CDR1 is SGHTA and CDR2 is FQGNSA. The CDR3 sequence: CASSIALNMPYGYTF. The CDR3 nucleotides read TGTGCCAGCAGCATAGCTCTGAATATGCCCTATGGCTACACCTTC.

This clonotype has only a few counts. The rearrangement uses TRBV11-2 and TRBJ2-3; TRBD1 aligns across 7 bases. The V segment lost 5 bases and the J segment 6 bases; nucleotides outside the gene matches: 14. CDR1 and CDR2 from the germline V gene are SGHAT and FQNNGV. This CDR3 spans 16 amino acids. DNA for the CDR3: TGTGCCAGCAGCCCCAATCGGGACAGAGGATGGGATACGCAGTATTTT. Protein sequence: CASSPNRDRGWDTQYF.

CDR3 coding DNA: TGTGCCAGCAGTTACTCCCAGGGTGGCTCTGGAAACACCATATATTTT. It codes for CASSYSQGGSGNTIYF. The rearrangement joins TRBV6-6 to TRBJ1-3; D may be TRBD1 (5 bases). CDR1 is MNHNY and CDR2 is SVGAGI in the germline V gene (reference sequence). CDR3 size: 16 residues. V was cut by 0 bases and J by 0 bases, with 9 bases left in between.

This clonotype was detected ten times or more. J is TRBJ2-1 and V is TRBV5-1; 10 bases are shared with TRBD2. Germline V gives CDR1 SGHRS, CDR2 YFSETQ. The junction had 13 bases not matched to a gene; V was cut back by 4 bases and J by 6 bases. This CDR3 has 17 amino acids. The CDR3 reads CASSIHKAGGPINEQFF. The CDR3 region has the DNA TGCGCCAGCAGCATACATAAAGCGGGAGGGCCAATCAATGAGCAGTTCTTC.

The chain employs TRBV29-1 and TRBJ2-3, with 8 bases that match TRBD1. CDR3 length: 12 residues. CDR1 is SQVTM and CDR2 is ANQGSEA in the germline V gene. J gave up 3 bases and V 8 bases, and 4 bases lay outside the gene matches. CDR3 protein: CSTDRATDTQYF. The CDR3 DNA is TGCAGCACGGACAGGGCGACAGATACGCAGTATTTT.

The chain is built from TRBV11-2 and TRBJ1-1; D is possibly TRBD1 (5 bases). Germline V lookup: CDR1 SGHAT, CDR2 FQNNGV. This CDR3 has 14 residues. V lost 0 bases and J lost 4, with 9 bases in between. CDR3 nucleotide sequence: TGTGCCAGCAGCTTAGAGGGGGGGTCCACTGAAGCTTTCTTT. This encodes CASSLEGGSTEAFF.

The sample holds many counts of this clonotype. The V call is TRBV12-3 or TRBV12-4, the J call TRBJ2-1, with 11 bases fitting TRBD2. V dropped 5 bases and J dropped 4; count of bases not matched to a gene: 13. The CDR3 runs 18 residues. The CDR3 protein is CASSPLGLAGGMYNEQFF. The CDR3 DNA is TGTGCCAGCAGTCCCTTGGGCCTAGCGGGAGGAATGTACAATGAGCAGTTCTTC.

In its sample, this clonotype was seen many times. J is TRBJ2-6 and V is TRBV6-2 or TRBV6-3; D remains unclear. Trimming left V 5 bases short and J 1 base short, with 6 bases between. CDR1 MNHEY and CDR2 SVGEGT come from the germline V gene. The CDR3 has 14 amino acids. This CDR3 is CASSLGSGANVLTF. The CDR3 DNA reads TGTGCCAGCAGTCTGGGGTCTGGGGCCAACGTCCTGACTTTC.

The table lists this clonotype with a few counts. The chain recombines TRBV3-1 with TRBJ2-7, with a possible D match to TRBD1 (6 bases). CDR1 and CDR2 (germline): LGHDT, YNNKEL (reference sequence). V was pared by 4 bases and J by 5 bases, with 15 bases between. This CDR3 contains 14 residues. The CDR3 DNA reads TGTGCCAGCAGCCCGATCGGACAGTTTAACGAGCAGTACTTC. It specifies CASSPIGQFNEQYF.

Many counts were recorded for this clonotype. The chain recombines TRBV28 with TRBJ1-2; TRBD1 might be the D (6 bases). CDR3 length: 14 residues. Per germline, CDR1 MDHEN and CDR2 SYDVKM. V was pared by 3 bases and J by 5 bases, with 13 bases between. The DNA for the CDR3 is TGTGCCAGCAGTTTGGGGGCATCTATTTATGGCTACACCTTC. Protein: CASSLGASIYGYTF.

This clonotype came up many times. The gene calls are TRBV7-2 and TRBJ2-2; TRBD2 matches 8 bases. The J segment lost 3 bases and the V segment lost 3 bases, leaving 6 bases of the junction unmatched. Germline CDR1 reads SGHTA; CDR2 reads FQGNSA. This CDR3 has 16 residues. The CDR3 DNA reads TGTGCCAGCAGCTTCGCCGGGACTAGAGACACCGGGGAGCTGTTTTTT. It codes for CASSFAGTRDTGELFF.

This clonotype was picked up many times. The rearrangement joins TRBV6-5 to TRBJ2-5, with TRBD1 as a possible D gene (6 bases). The CDR3 spans 14 residues. In germline, CDR1 is MNHEY, CDR2 SVGAGI. Trimming took 2 bases from V and 4 from J, leaving 11 bases between them. The CDR3 loop is CASSYDTGRETQYF. As DNA, the CDR3 is TGTGCCAGCAGTTACGATACAGGGCGAGAGACCCAGTACTTC.

The V call is TRBV7-9, the J call TRBJ2-3; the D is unclear. Germline assignment: CDR1 SEHNR and CDR2 FQNEAQ (reference sequence). The CDR3 is 15 amino acids. V was trimmed by 5 bases and J by 4 bases, leaving 16 bases between them. CDR3 sequence: CASSTNSGMADTQYF. CDR3 DNA sequence: TGTGCCAGCAGCACAAACTCAGGCATGGCAGATACGCAGTATTTT.